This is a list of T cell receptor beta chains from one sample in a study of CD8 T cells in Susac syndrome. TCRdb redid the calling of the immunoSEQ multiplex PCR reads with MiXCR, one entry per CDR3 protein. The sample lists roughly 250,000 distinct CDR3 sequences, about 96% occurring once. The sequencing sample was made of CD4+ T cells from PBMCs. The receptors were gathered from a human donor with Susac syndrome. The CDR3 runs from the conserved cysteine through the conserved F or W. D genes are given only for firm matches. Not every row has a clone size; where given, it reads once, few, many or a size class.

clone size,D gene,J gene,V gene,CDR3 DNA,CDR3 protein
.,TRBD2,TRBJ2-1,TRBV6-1,TGTGCCAGCTTGTCCCGCTCCCGGACTAGCGGGGGCGCCTACAATGAGCAGTTCTTC,CASLSRSRTSGGAYNEQFF
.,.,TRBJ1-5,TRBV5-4,TGTGCCAGCAGTCAGGGTGGGAATCAGCCCCAGCATTTT,CASSQGGNQPQHF
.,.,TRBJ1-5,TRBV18,TGTGCCAGCTCACGAAACTCACAGATTTATCAGCCCCAGCATTTT,CASSRNSQIYQPQHF
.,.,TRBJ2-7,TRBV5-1,TGCGCCAGCAGCTTGGAAGGGGTAGAGCAGTACTTC,CASSLEGVEQYF
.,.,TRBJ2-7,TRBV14,TGTGCCAGCAGCCAAGATGTAGGGTTATGGCAGTACTTC,CASSQDVGLWQYF
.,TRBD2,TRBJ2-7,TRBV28,TGTGCCAGCAGGACTACTAGCGGGAGTTACGAGCAGTACTTC,CASRTTSGSYEQYF
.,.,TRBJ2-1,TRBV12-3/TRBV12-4,TGTGCCAGCAGTGTGACTAGGTTTGATGAGCAGTTCTTC,CASSVTRFDEQFF
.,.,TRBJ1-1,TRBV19,TGTGCCACCGAACAGGGGAACACTGAAGCTTTCTTT,CATEQGNTEAFF
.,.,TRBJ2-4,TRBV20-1,TGCAGTGTGTCGGGCAGACTAGAAGAGTTCATTCAGTACTTC,CSVSGRLEEFIQYF
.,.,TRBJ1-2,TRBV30,TGTGCCTGGAGAGTCCGACCGGGACACCTTAACTATGGCTACACCTTC,CAWRVRPGHLNYGYTF
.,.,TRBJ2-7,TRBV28,TGTGCCAGCAGCCCCCCGGCGTGGGCGTACGAGCAGTACTTC,CASSPPAWAYEQYF
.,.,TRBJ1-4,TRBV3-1,TGTGCCAGCAGCCAAGCCACGAGAAAACTGTTTTTT,CASSQATRKLFF
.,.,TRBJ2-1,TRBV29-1,TGCAGCGCGACGGGCCCGGGTCTCGGTGAGCAGTTCTTC,CSATGPGLGEQFF
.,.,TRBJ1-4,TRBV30,TGTGCCTGGAGTCCAAGTTCGTCCAGGCCAAATGAAAAACTGTTTTTT,CAWSPSSSRPNEKLFF
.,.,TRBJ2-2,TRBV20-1,TGCAGTGCTCGGGATGTCACCGGGGAGCTGTTTTTT,CSARDVTGELFF
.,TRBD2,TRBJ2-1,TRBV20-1,TGCAGTGCTAGAGCCCGGGAGGGGCCTCCGATCAATGAGCAGTTCTTC,CSARAREGPPINEQFF
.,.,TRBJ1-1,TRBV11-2,TGTGCCAGCAGCTTGTGGCAAGGTGACACTGAAGCTTTCTTT,CASSLWQGDTEAFF
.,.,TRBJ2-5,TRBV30,TGTGCCTGGAGTCCCTACTCGGAGACCCAGTACTTC,CAWSPYSETQYF
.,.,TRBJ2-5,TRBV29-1,TGCAGCGTTGTCCGGACAGTACAAGAGACCCAGTACTTC,CSVVRTVQETQYF
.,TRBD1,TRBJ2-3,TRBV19,TGTGCCAGTAGTAATCCCGGGACAGGGCCACGCACAGATACGCAGTATTTT,CASSNPGTGPRTDTQYF
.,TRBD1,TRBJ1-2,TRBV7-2,TGTGCCAGCAGCTTAGGGACAGGGCCCTATGGCTACACCTTC,CASSLGTGPYGYTF
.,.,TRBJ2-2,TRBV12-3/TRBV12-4,TGTGCCAGCAGTTTGGTTCGCGGGACTCACAAGAACACCGGGGAGCTGTTTTTT,CASSLVRGTHKNTGELFF
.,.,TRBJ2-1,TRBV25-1,TGTGCCAGCAGTGAGAGGGAGGTCTACAATGAGCAGTTCTTC,CASSEREVYNEQFF
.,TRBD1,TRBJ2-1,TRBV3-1,TGTGCCAGCAGCCATCGCAACAGGGGGCTGCGGTTCTTC,CASSHRNRGLRFF
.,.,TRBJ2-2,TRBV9,TGTGCCAGCAGCGTAGTATCAGGGTGGAGTACCGGGGAGCTGTTTTTT,CASSVVSGWSTGELFF
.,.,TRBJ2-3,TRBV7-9,TGTGCCAGCAGCCGACAGGTTACAGATACGCAGTATTTT,CASSRQVTDTQYF
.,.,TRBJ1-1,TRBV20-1,TGCAGTGCTAGTCCTTACACTGAAGCTTTCTTT,CSASPYTEAFF
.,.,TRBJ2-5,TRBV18,TGTGCCAGCTCCCCGCCTTGGGCGGATGGTTCGGAGACCCAGTACTTC,CASSPPWADGSETQYF
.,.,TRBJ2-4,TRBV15,TGTGCCACCAGCAGAGATATTCGGAGTGTGGGCAAAAACATTCAGTACTTC,CATSRDIRSVGKNIQYF
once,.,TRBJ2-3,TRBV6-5,TGTGCCAGCAGTTACTCTACTACAACAGATACGCAGTATTTT,CASSYSTTTDTQYF
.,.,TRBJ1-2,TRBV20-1,TGCAGTGCTAGAGATCTCCGAGACAGACTTTTCGGCTATGGCTACACCTTC,CSARDLRDRLFGYGYTF
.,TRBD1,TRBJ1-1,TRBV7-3,TGTGCCAGCGCCGCAGGGGGCGAAAGGTACACTGAAGCTTTCTTT,CASAAGGERYTEAFF
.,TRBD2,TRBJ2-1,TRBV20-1,TGCAGTGCTAGACTACCTAGCGGGAGAACGTACAATGAGCAGTTCTTC,CSARLPSGRTYNEQFF
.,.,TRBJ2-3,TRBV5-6,TGTGCCAGCAGCTTGAGGACCGGCCAGAACACAGATACGCAGTATTTT,CASSLRTGQNTDTQYF
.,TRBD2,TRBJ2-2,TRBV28,TGTGCCAGCGGTCGCAGCGGGACTAACACCGGGGAGCTGTTTTTT,CASGRSGTNTGELFF
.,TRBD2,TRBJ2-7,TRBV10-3,TGTGCCATCGGCCTAGCGGACTCCTACGAGCAGTACTTC,CAIGLADSYEQYF
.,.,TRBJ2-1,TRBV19,TGTGCCAGTAGAGATCGTATATCCTACAATGAGCAGTTCTTC,CASRDRISYNEQFF
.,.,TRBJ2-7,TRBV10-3,TGTGCCATCAGTGAGCCTGTGGGCAGGGGCGAAAGATACGAGCAGTACTTC,CAISEPVGRGERYEQYF
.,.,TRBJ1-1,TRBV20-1,TGCAGTGCTTCATCAGGGAGGTTGAACACTGAAGCTTTCTTT,CSASSGRLNTEAFF
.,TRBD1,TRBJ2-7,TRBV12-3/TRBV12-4,TGTGCCAGCAGTCTCCGGGACAGGGGGGTCTACGAGCAGTACTTC,CASSLRDRGVYEQYF
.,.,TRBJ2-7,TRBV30,TGTGCCTGGAGCTCAGTGAACGAGCAGTACTTC,CAWSSVNEQYF
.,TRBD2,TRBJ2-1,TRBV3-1,TGTGCCAGCAGCCAGGGACTAGCGGGAGCAGAGAATGAGCAGTTCTTC,CASSQGLAGAENEQFF
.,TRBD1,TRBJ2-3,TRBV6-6,TGTGCCAGCAGTTACTCGGACAGGGGGCCAGATACGCAGTATTTT,CASSYSDRGPDTQYF
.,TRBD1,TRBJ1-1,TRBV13,TGTGCCAGCAGCTTAGTTGAGGACAGGGGGGGAAACACTGAAGCTTTCTTT,CASSLVEDRGGNTEAFF
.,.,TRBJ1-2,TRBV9,TGTGCCAGCAGCGTCTCACCAGGGCCTACAGGTGGCTACACCTTC,CASSVSPGPTGGYTF
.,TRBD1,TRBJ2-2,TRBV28,TGTGCCAGCAGTCCCAGGGGGCGCCTCACCGGGGAGCTGTTTTTT,CASSPRGRLTGELFF
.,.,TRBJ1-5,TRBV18,TGTGCCAGCTCACCTCAACAGGCAGACGCCGGTCAGCCCCAGCATTTT,CASSPQQADAGQPQHF
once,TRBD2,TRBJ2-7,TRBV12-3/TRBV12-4,TGTGCCAGCAGCTCCCCTCGGGGGGTCGTGTACTTC,CASSSPRGVVYF
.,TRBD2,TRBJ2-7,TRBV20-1,TGCAGTGCTACCCTAGCGGGAGTCGGCGAGCAGTACTTC,CSATLAGVGEQYF
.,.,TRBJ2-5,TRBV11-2,TGTGCCAGCAGCTTAGGACAGGACAGCCAAGAGACCCAGTACTTC,CASSLGQDSQETQYF
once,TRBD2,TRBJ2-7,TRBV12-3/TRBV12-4,TGTGCCAGCAGCCTACGCGGGGGGGCGAGCAACGAGCAGTACTTC,CASSLRGGASNEQYF
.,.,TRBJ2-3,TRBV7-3,TGTGCCAGCAGCCCAGCGGCTATTAGCACAGATACGCAGTATTTT,CASSPAAISTDTQYF